This TCR beta chain was profiled in a study of cytomegalovirus exposure and HLA in healthy donors (dated by TCRdb to 2016 to 2017). About the investigation overall: In an earlier analysis of 587 of the donors, roughly 300 Gb of sequence data and some 100 million unique TCR beta sequences from some 170 million T cells were reported. Along with the approximately 650-subject first cohort, a separate validation cohort of around 110 different subjects was used. An early release covering approximately 600 HLA-typed donors comprised about 300 gigabases of sequencing data and tens of millions of unique TCR sequences. The T cell repertoires of 666 subjects were profiled by immunosequencing and related to cytomegalovirus serostatus. Typing coverage differed by locus: A, B, C, DRB1 and DQB1 were typed in roughly 629-640 donors, DQA1 in about 550, DPA1 in some 610, and DPB1 in just under 490. All discovery cohort repertoires had been generated on a single sequencing platform. An earlier analysis of a few hundred of the donors applied high-throughput TCR beta sequencing to assess whether each TCR beta V gene segment acted as functional or pseudogenic. To predict cytomegalovirus infection status, the study combined high-throughput TCR immunosequencing, statistical association of individual TCRs with disease status, and machine learning. The study aimed to test whether cataloging public T cell receptors could reveal signatures of past pathogen exposure. Among roughly 400 genotyped donors of the cohort, an average of approximately 230,000 unique TCR beta nucleotide sequences were sequenced per donor, about a sixth of them non-productive. In the later analysis, no new phenotypic data were used to find candidate immune exposures; instead, reliance was placed on TCR beta sequences and their occurrence across donors. Among the approximately 400 genotyped donors, approximately 76% belonged to the genetic ancestry cluster associated with self-reported Caucasian donors. Donor age, sex, ethnicity and CMV serostatus were compiled together with the repertoire data. In a later analysis, previously published TCR beta repertoires from several hundred donors were re-analyzed and high-resolution HLA genotyping was added so that TCR occurrence patterns could be studied. Roughly five DR-DQ haplotypes were handled as single units for association and clustering, since linkage in the cohort was strong. In a later genetic analysis, genome-wide SNP genotypes for about three fifths of the roughly 670 donors were used, and that subset was treated as a discovery cohort. Class I and class II HLA loci were covered by the typing at four-digit resolution. The research as a whole found: Broadly in line with IMGT annotations, most TCR beta V segments showed up in productive rearrangements about 87% or about 30% of the time in an earlier analysis of about 500 of the donors. A group of highly shared sequence variants was considered likely to be a technical artifact of the sequencing pipeline. Most TCR sequences were seen in very few donors, while some public TCRs were found in many individuals. According to a later analysis, TCR association rates differed among HLA loci, with DRB1 alleles showing the most associated TCRs and HLA-C alleles showing the fewest. Because some donors lacked HLA typing at each locus, the association tests relied only on the typed subset. The cohort was sequenced for TCR beta chains only, and without alpha or paired-chain data the features that could be detected were limited. An association between a missense DCLRE1C variant and V-gene and J-gene trimming of TCR beta chains was found in a later genetic analysis and replicated in an independent cohort. Because counts were too low, roughly 18 rarely observed V segments, including chromosome 9 orphons, were left out of the earlier analysis of roughly 600 of the donors. A later analysis reported that several top co-occurrence clusters appeared linked to parvovirus B19, influenza, CMV and Epstein-Barr virus. Linkage disequilibrium might explain the correlated functional status among segregating V segments, but an unknown experimental factor could not be ruled out. Roughly uniform sequencing depth across donors was assumed in presence/absence analyses, although this assumption may not hold. A later analysis associated 16,951 TCR beta sequences with specific HLA alleles at a false discovery rate of 0.05. Strong co-occurrence of HLA alleles, especially DR and DQ, made assigning TCR associations to individual alleles difficult. Most CMV-associated TCR beta chains appeared to be HLA-restricted in a later analysis, and the HLA associations seemed to be driven largely by CMV exposure. In a later genetic analysis, fewer N-insertions in productive TCRs were reported among donors in an Asian-associated ancestry cluster than the roughly 700-donor mean. The study gave a list of under 200 TCR beta chains associated with cytomegalovirus. The authors suggested that the approach could potentially be extended to other disease states and immunological phenotypes. In a later analysis, HLA-associated TCR beta chains showed more clonal expansion and lower generation probabilities than non-associated chains that were equally common. In vitro tests confirmed that a few of the cytomegalovirus-associated TCR beta chains recognize cytomegalovirus antigens. A further reported finding was that TCR beta sequences accurately predicted the HLA-A and HLA-B alleles for most subjects in the first cohort. Cytomegalovirus status was reported to be diagnosed by the classifier with high specificity and sensitivity in both the original and validation cohorts. Because the 87-base-pair reads could not distinguish some IMGT-functional V segments, including TRBV6-2 and TRBV6-3, those segments were excluded. Immune exposure information for the cohort was limited to CMV serostatus.

In its sample, this clone was seen a few times. Its binding antigen is unknown. No qualities accompany the bases; no much larger clone lies one base away. The cohort comprised 550 to 700 healthy bone marrow donors. At the time of sampling, every cohort member was nominally healthy, though immune exposures that went unrecorded were likely present. The donor tested CMV seropositive, placing the donor among the 289 seropositive members of the cohort. A peripheral blood sample was collected from each donor, and TCR beta sequencing was performed on peripheral blood mononuclear cells. The Qiagen DNeasy Blood Extraction Kit was used to extract genomic DNA from the blood cell samples. The library was generated by the immunoSEQ multiplex PCR assay. The multiplex PCR relied on a mix of 60 forward primers for TCR Vbeta segments and 13 reverse primers for TCR Jbeta segments. The CDR3 region of rearranged TCR beta genes was amplified from genomic DNA with a multiplex PCR assay. The amplified TCR beta libraries were sequenced on the Illumina HiSeq System as 87-base-pair reads. The published analysis was carried out like this. A later analysis tallied tens of millions of unique TCR beta chains across the 666 repertoires, and about 10 million of those chains were shared by two or more donors. Raw reads were error-corrected and collapsed into unique sequences with a nearest-neighbor algorithm that merged closely related sequences to remove PCR and sequencing errors. Alignment of CDR3 sequences to IMGT reference sequences was used to assign V, D and J gene segments. For a sequence to be retained, a match of at least six nucleotides was required to both a V gene segment and a J gene segment. Rearrangements were called productive when the CDR3 lacked stop codons and stayed in frame with V and J; all others were non-productive. CDR3 was defined by IMGT convention, running from the second conserved V-encoded cysteine to the conserved J-encoded phenylalanine. The earlier analysis of around 640 of the donors excluded sequences that lacked an unambiguous match to a single V gene segment. In an earlier analysis of a few hundred of the donors, a V segment was called functional when productive rearrangements were above 56.7%, and segregating when the standard deviation between donors exceeded 5%. A statistical classification framework was built to diagnose cytomegalovirus status from the catalog of TCR beta chain sequences. In a later analysis, V and J genes were assigned by comparing TCR nucleotide sequences against IMGT/GENE-DB human TR gene sequences. Using the TCRdist pipeline, a later analysis assigned CDR3 sequences along with most-parsimonious VDJ recombination scenarios. In a later analysis, each TCR beta chain was defined by its CDR3 amino acid sequence together with its V-gene family, and reads without a unique V-gene family were excluded. In a later analysis, 450 to 600 highly shared, low-generation-probability nucleotide sequences were removed to address suspected cross-contamination and a sequencing artifact. For each public chain, a later analysis derived a clonal expansion index from normalized ranks of inferred template counts within each repertoire. Generation probabilities in a later analysis came from a VDJ recombination model fitted to out-of-frame rearrangements, and those results were checked against IGoR. In a later analysis, TCR-TCR, TCR-HLA and TCR-CMV co-occurrence was scored with hypergeometric tests, and a repertoire-size bias correction was applied to TCR pairs. False discovery rates were estimated in a later analysis by permuting HLA or CMV assignments 20 times. In a later analysis, co-occurring TCRs were grouped using DBSCAN, with TCRdist sequence similarity added in when clustering inside HLA-allele-positive subsets. Repertoires with fewer than 30,000 or more than 120,000 public chains, plus five repertoires with anomalous nucleotide sharing, were excluded from co-occurrence clustering. TCRdb took this table from immuneACCESS and kept in-frame rearrangements with V and J called. Such tables lack part of the clones; where checked against another copy, unresolved V genes explain under half of the gap, and the rest is unexplained. V and J calls and clone size are as listed in that table; D and trimming were resolved from the DNA. The sample table shows 200,000 to 250,000 clones, and 82% are seen once. The ten largest clonotypes hold around 5.7% of the sample.

Including cysteine and phenylalanine, the CDR3 has 15 amino acids. The CDR3 DNA has 45 bases and is translated from base 1. Via the germline V gene (reference sequence), CDR1 is LNHNV and CDR2 YYDKDF. V sheds 0 bases and J sheds 8 bases, leaving 13 bases between their ends. The sample comprised PBMCs. This TCR was recovered from a middle-aged woman in good health and CMV-seropositive. The rearrangement joined TRBV15 to TRBJ1-4; the D gene lacks a confident call. The DNA sequence follows: TGTGCCACCAGCAGAGAGTTGGTGCGCCCAGAAAAACTGTTTTTT. Its translation reads: CATSRELVRPEKLFF.